The source of this T cell receptor beta chain is a study of Ad26.COV2.S vaccination and SARS-CoV-2 variants. Study-level background: Once or twice, 56 days apart, Ad26.COV2.S was delivered intramuscularly.

Treatment indicated: around 19 received Ad26.COV2.S at low or high dose, single or two shots; about five received placebo; per-sample allocation not given. The study sampled participants on day 63 after the first vaccine or placebo injection. Repertoires were generated with immunoSEQ multiplex PCR, while TCRdb's copy carries only in-frame clones and drops some. This table holds 400,000 to 450,000 clones, 75% to 95% found once. The input for sequencing was peripheral blood, taken in a trial of Ad26.COV2.S vaccine versus placebo. This receptor was identified in a person aged 18-60 years who received the Ad26.COV2.S COVID-19 vaccine or a placebo.

The CDR3 nucleotides read TGCGCCAGCAGCCTAGGACCCTCGGAGCAGTTCTTC. Its protein product is CASSLGPSEQFF. This chain uses TRBV4-3 with TRBJ2-1; D not resolved. Trimming took off 4 bases at V and 10 bases at J, with 11 bases between the two ends. Germline V gives CDR1 LGHNA, CDR2 YSLEER. This CDR3 has 12 residues.